Listed here are 7 T cell receptor beta chains from one sample, sequenced in a study of beta chain features in type 1 diabetes. Every isolated RNA sample was fully reverse transcribed, so sequencing captured expressed TCRB transcripts. TCRdb's table, derived via immunoSEQ multiplex PCR, lists solely in-frame clones and lacks some. The sample contains around 190,000 clones, approximately 13% of which appear only once. Sequenced material: central memory CD4+ T cells from blood. All receptors come from a woman between 18 and 30 years old in good health.

This clone came up a few times. The CDR3 loop is CASSGTSGNKLKETQYF. The CDR3 coding sequence is TGCGCCAGCAGCGGGACTAGCGGGAACAAACTTAAAGAGACCCAGTACTTC. The V gene is TRBV5-1, the J gene TRBJ2-5, with TRBD2 matching 13 bases. Germline V gene sequence: CDR1 SGHRS, CDR2 YFSETQ. The CDR3 loop spans 17 amino acids. V trimming: 4 bases; J trimming: 3 bases; junction bases outside the gene matches: 9.

The chain carries TRBV19 and TRBJ2-7; 8 bases line up with TRBD2. J gave up 4 bases and V 6 bases, and 8 bases lay outside the gene matches. From germline, CDR1 is LNHDA and CDR2 SQIVND (reference sequence). CDR3 length: 14 amino acids. This chain's CDR3 is CASSIRSGVYEQYF. Written as DNA, the CDR3 is TGTGCCAGTAGCATTCGTAGCGGGGTGTACGAGCAGTACTTC. The full variable domain, completed using reference TRBV19 and TRBJ2-7, is DGGITQSPKYLFRKEGQNVTLSCEQNLNHDAMYWYRQDPGQGLRLIYYSQIVNDFQKGDIAEGYSVSREKKESFPLTVTSAQKNPTAFYLCASSIRSGVYEQYFGPGTRLTVT.

The rearrangement joins TRBV19 to TRBJ2-4, with D possibly TRBD1 on 5 matching bases. CDR1 and CDR2 from the germline V gene are LNHDA and SQIVND (reference sequence). The CDR3 runs to 14 residues. V was shortened by 5 bases and J by 6 bases, with 14 bases between the two germline ends. The CDR3 is CASSPGGRGNIQYF. The CDR3 DNA reads TGTGCCAGTAGTCCGGGTGGTAGGGGAAACATTCAGTACTTC.

For this clone: The same CDR3 arises from other DNA sequences in this sample as well. V gene TRBV5-1 combines with J gene TRBJ2-5; D is possibly TRBD2 (5 bases). The CDR3 is 13 amino acids. The V end was cut by 4 bases, the J end by 2 bases, with 9 bases between. Germline assignment: CDR1 SGHRS and CDR2 YFSETQ. Written as DNA, the CDR3 is TGCGCCAGCAGCCGCGGACTTCAAGAGACCCAGTACTTC. Encoded protein: CASSRGLQETQYF.

CDR3 in amino acids: CASSLVSHSSYEQYF. DNA for the CDR3: TGTGCCAGCAGCTTAGTTTCACACAGTTCCTACGAGCAGTACTTC. This chain links TRBV7-9 with TRBJ2-7; D remains ambiguous. This CDR3 region has 15 residues. CDR1 SEHNR and CDR2 FQNEAQ come from the germline V gene (reference sequence). Trimming stripped 1 base from V and 1 base from J, with 11 bases between. The full variable domain, its missing parts supplied by reference TRBV7-9 and TRBJ2-7, is DTGVSQNPRHKITKRGQNVTFRCDPISEHNRLYWYRQTLGQGPEFLTYFQNEAQLEKSRLLSDRFSAERPKGSFSTLEIQRTEQGDSAMYLCASSLVSHSSYEQYFGPGTRLTVT.

There are a few counts of this clone. The J gene is TRBJ2-1, the V gene TRBV11-1; no clear D gene. This CDR3 region has 14 residues. V was clipped by 8 bases and J by 4 bases, with 15 bases between them. The V gene's germline CDR1 is SGHAT and CDR2 FQDESV (reference sequence). CDR3 coding DNA: TGTGCCAGCCCCCTGCGGATAGGATACAATGAGCAGTTCTTC. Protein sequence: CASPLRIGYNEQFF.

This rearrangement joins TRBV5-4 to TRBJ2-1, with D possibly TRBD2 on 6 matching bases. This CDR3 is built from 15 residues. CDR1 is SGHNT, CDR2 YYREEE, per germline (reference sequence). Trimming took off 0 bases at V and 3 bases at J, with 10 bases between the two ends. The chain's CDR3 is CASSLARDFYNEQFF. The CDR3 DNA is TGTGCCAGCAGCTTGGCCCGGGACTTCTACAATGAGCAGTTCTTC.